A single TCR beta chain is shown here with its context. The V and J ends lost 2 bases and 0 bases respectively, with 8 bases between them. The CDR3 spans 15 residues. Germline-derived CDR1 and CDR2 are MDHEN and SYDVKM. The Seattle patients, enrolled during active infection, were followed longitudinally. This sample is drawn from a study of blood T cell repertoires in COVID-19. The wider study: COVID-19 samples, acute and convalescent, were from the United States, Italy and Spain. Sources were T cells, B-cell-depleted T cells, or PBMCs; the material itself was cDNA or gDNA.

In the original analysis: The assay estimated nucleated cells by amplifying reference gene primers. Clones were read by immunoSEQ multiplex PCR, and TCRdb kept only the in-frame ones, dropping some. V, J and clone size derive from that table, while D and trimming were established from the DNA sequence. In the table there are under 250,000 clones, more than 75% of which are singletons. The source material was peripheral blood. The source is a man aged 50 to 60 with COVID-19, enrolled during active disease. The chain uses TRBV28 and TRBJ2-4; the D gene is possibly TRBD2 (5 bases). CDR3 nucleotides: TGTGCCAGCAGTTTAGGCGGGCCAGCCAAAAACATTCAGTACTTC. Translation gives CASSLGGPAKNIQYF.